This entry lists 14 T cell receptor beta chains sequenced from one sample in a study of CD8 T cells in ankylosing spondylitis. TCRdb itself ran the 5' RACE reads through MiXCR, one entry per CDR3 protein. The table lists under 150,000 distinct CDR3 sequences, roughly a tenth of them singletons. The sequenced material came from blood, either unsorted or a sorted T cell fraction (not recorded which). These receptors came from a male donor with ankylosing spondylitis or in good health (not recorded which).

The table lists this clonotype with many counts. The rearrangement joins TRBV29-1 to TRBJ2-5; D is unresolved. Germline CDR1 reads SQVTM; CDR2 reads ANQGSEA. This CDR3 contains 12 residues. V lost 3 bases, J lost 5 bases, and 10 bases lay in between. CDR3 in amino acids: CSVDLRVETQYF. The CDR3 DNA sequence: TGCAGCGTTGATCTAAGGGTGGAGACCCAGTACTTC.

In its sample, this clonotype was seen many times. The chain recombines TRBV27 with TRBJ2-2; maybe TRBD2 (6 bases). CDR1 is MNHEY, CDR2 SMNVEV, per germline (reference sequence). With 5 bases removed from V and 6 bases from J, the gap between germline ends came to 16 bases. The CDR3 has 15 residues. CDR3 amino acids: CASSQRVLGSGELFF. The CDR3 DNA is TGTGCCAGCAGTCAGCGGGTCCTGGGGTCCGGGGAGCTGTTTTTT.

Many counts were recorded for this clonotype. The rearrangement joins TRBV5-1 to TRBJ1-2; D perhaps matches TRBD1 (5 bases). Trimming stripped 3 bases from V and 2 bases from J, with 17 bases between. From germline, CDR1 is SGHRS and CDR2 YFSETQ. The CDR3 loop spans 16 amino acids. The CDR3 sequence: CASSSLRAGENYGYTF. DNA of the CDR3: TGCGCCAGCAGCTCGCTCAGAGCGGGGGAAAACTATGGCTACACCTTC.

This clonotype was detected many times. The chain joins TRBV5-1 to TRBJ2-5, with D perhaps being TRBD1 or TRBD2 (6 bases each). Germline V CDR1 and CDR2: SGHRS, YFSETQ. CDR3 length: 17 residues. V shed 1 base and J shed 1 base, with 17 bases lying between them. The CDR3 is CASSLKGGRTPQETQYF. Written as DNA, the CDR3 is TGCGCCAGCAGCTTGAAAGGGGGGCGGACCCCCCAAGAGACCCAGTACTTC.

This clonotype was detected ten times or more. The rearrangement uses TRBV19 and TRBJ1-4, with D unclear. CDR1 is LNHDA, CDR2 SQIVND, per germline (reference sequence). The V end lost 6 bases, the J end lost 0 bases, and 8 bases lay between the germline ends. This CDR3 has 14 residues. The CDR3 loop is CASRRVATNEKLFF. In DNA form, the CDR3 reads TGTGCCAGTAGGAGAGTTGCAACTAATGAAAAACTGTTTTTT.

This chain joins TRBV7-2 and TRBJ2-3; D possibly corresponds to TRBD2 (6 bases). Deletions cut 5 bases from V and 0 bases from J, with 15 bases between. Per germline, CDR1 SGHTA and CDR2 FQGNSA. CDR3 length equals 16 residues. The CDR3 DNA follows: TGTGCCAGCAGCCCCCGCGAGCGGGCGAGCACAGATACGCAGTATTTT. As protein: CASSPRERASTDTQYF.

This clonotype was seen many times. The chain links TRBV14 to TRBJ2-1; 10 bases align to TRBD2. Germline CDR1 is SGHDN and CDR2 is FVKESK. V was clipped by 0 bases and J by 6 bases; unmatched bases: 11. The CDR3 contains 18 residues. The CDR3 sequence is CASSQDPGLAQHPNEQFF. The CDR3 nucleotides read TGTGCCAGCAGCCAAGATCCGGGACTAGCGCAACACCCCAATGAGCAGTTCTTC.

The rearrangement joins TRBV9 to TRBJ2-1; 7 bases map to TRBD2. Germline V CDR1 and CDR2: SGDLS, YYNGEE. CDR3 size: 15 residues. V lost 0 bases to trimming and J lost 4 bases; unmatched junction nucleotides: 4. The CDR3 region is CASSVVGGYYNEQFF. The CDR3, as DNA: TGTGCCAGCAGCGTAGTGGGAGGGTATTACAATGAGCAGTTCTTC.

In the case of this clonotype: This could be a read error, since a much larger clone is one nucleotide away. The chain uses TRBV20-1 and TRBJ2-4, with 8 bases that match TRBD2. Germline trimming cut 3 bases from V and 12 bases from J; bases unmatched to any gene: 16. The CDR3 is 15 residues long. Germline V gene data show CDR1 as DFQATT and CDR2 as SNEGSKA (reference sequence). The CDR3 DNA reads TGCAGTGCTAGGGGTTTTAGCGGGATACCTAGCAGTCAGTACTTC. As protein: CSARGFSGIPSSQYF.

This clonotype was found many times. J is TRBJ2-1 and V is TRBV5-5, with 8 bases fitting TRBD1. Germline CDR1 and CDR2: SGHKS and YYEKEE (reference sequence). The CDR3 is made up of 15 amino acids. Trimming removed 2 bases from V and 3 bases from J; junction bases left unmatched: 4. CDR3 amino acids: CASSFRDRSYNEQFF. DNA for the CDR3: TGTGCCAGCAGCTTCCGGGACAGGAGCTACAATGAGCAGTTCTTC.

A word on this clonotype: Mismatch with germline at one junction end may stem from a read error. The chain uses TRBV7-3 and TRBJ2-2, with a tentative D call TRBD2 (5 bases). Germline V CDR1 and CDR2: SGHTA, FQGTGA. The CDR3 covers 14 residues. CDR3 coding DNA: TGTGCCAGCAGCCCACTGTCAGGCACCGGGGAGCTGTTTTTC. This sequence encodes CASSPLSGTGELFF. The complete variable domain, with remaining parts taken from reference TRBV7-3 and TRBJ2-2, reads GAGVSQTPSNKVTEKGKYVELRCDPISGHTALYWYRQSLGQGPEFLIYFQGTGAADDSGLPNDRFFAVRPEGSVSTLKIQRTERGDSAVYLCASSPLSGTGELFFGEGSRLTVL.

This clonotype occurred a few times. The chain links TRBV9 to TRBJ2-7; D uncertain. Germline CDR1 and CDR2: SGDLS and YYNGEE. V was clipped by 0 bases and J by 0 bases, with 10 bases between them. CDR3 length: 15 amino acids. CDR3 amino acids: CASSVGGGFSYEQYF. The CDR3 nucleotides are TGTGCCAGCAGCGTAGGTGGTGGGTTCTCCTACGAGCAGTACTTC. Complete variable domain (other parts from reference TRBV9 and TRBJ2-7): DSGVTQTPKHLITATGQRVTLRCSPRSGDLSVYWYQQSLDQGLQFLIQYYNGEERAKGNILERFSAQQFPDLHSELNLSSLELGDSALYFCASSVGGGFSYEQYFGPGTRLTVT.

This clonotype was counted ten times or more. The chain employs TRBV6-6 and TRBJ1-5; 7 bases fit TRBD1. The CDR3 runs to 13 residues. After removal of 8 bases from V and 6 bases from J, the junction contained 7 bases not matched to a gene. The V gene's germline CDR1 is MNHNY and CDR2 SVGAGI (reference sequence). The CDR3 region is CASSQTGSQPQHF. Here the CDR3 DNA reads TGTGCCAGCTCTCAGACAGGGAGTCAGCCCCAGCATTTT.

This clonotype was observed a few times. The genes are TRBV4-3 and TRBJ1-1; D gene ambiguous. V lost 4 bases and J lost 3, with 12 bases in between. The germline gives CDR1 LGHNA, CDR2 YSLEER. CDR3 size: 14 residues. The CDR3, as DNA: TGCGCCAGCAGCCGCACCGGACGGCACACTGAAGCTTTCTTT. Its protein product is CASSRTGRHTEAFF.